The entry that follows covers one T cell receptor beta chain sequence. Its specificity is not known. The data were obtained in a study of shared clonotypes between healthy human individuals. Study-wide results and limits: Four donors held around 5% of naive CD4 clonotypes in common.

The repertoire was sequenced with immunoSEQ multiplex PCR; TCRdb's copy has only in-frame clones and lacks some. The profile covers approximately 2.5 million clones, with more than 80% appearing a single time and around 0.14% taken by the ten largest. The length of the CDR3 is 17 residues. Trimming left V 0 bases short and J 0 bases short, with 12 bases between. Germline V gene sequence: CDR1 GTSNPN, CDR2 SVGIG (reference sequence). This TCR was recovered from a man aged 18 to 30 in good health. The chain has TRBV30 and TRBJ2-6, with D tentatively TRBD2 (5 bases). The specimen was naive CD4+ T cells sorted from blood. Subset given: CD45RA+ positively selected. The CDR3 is CAWSVLRTFSGANVLTF. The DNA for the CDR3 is TGTGCCTGGAGTGTACTCAGGACTTTCTCTGGGGCCAACGTCCTGACTTTC.